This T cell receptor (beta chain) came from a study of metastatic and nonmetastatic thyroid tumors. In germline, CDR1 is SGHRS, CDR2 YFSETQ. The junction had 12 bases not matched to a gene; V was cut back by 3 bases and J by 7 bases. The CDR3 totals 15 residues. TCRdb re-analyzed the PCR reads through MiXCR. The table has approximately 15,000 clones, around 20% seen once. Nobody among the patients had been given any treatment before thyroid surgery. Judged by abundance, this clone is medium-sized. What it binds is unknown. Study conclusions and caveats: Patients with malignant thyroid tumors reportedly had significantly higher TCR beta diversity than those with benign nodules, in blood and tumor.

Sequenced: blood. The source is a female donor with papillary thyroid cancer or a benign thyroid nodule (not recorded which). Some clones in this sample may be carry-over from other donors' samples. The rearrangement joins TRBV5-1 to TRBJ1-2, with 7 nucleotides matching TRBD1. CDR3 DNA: TGCGCCAGCAGCTCCACCATCGACAGGGCAGGTGGCTACACCTTC. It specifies CASSSTIDRAGGYTF.